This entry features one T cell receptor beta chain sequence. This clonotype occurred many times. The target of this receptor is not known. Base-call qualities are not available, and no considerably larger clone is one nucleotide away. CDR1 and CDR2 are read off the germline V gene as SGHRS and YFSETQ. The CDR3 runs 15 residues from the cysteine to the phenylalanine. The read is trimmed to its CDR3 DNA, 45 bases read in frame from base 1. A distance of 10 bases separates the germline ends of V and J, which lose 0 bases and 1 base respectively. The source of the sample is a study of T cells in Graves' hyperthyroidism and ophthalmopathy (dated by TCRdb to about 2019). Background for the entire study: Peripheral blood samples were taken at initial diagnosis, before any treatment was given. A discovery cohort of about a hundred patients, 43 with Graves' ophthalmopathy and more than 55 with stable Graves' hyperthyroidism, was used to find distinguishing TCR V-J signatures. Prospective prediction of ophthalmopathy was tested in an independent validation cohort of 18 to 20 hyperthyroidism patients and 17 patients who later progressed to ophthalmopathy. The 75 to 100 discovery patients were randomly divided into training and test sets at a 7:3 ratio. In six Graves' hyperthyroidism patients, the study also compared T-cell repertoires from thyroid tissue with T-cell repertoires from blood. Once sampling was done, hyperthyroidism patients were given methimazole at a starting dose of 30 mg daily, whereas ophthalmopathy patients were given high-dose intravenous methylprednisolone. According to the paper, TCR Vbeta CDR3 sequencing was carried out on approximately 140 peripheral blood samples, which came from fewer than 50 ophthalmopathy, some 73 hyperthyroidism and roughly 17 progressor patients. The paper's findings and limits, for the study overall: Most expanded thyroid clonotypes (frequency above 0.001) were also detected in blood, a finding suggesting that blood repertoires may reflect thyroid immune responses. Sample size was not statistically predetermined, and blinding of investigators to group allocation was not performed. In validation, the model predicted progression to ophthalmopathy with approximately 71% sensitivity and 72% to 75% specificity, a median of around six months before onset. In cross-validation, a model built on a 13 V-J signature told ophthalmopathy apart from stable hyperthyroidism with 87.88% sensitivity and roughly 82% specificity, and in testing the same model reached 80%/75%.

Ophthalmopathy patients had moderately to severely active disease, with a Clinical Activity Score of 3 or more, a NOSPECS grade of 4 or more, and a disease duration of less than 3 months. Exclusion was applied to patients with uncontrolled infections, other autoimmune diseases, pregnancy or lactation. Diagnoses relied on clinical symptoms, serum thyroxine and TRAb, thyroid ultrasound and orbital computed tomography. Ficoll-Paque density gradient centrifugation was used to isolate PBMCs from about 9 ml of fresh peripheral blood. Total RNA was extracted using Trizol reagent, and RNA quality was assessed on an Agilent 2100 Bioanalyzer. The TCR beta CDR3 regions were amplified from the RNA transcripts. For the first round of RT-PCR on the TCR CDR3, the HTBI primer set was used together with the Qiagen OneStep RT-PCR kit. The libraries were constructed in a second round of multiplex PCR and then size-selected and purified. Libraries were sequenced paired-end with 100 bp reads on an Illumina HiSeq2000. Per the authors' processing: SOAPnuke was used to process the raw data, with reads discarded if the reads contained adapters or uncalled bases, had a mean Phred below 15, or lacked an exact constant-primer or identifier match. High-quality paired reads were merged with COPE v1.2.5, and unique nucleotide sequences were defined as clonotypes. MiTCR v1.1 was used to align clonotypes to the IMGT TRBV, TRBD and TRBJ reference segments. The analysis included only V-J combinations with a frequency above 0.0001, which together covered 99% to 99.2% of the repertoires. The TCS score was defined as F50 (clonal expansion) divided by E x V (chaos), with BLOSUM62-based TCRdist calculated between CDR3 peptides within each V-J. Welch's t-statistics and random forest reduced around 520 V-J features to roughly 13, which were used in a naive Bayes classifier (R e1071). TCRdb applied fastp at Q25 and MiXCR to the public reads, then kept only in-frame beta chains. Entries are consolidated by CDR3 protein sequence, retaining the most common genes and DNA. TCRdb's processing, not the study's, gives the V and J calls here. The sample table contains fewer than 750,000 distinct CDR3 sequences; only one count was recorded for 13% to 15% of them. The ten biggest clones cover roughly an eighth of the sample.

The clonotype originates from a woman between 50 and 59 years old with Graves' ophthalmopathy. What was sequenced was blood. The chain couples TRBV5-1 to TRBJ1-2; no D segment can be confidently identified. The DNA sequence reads TGCGCCAGCAGCTTGGTCCCAAACCTTAACTATGGCTACACCTTC. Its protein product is CASSLVPNLNYGYTF.